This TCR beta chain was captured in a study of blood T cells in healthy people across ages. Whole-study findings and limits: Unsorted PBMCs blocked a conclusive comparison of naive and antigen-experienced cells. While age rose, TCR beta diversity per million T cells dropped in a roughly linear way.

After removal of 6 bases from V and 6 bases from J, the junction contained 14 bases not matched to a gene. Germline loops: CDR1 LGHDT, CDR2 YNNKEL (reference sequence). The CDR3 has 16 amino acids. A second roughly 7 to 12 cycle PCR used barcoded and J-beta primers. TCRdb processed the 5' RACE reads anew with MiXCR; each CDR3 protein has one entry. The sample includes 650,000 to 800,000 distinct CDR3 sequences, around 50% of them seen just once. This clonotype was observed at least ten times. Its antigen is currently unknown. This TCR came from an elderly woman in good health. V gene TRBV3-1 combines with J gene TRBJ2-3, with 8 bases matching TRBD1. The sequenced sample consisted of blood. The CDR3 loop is CASSRKTGAPPDTQYF. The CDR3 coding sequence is TGTGCCAGCAGTCGTAAGACAGGGGCCCCCCCGGATACGCAGTATTTT.